The next 2 T cell receptor beta chains were all read from a single sample in a study of shared clonotypes between healthy human individuals. Method: immunoSEQ multiplex PCR; TCRdb's copy keeps in-frame clones and lacks some. Altogether about 2.4 million clones are present, roughly 93% being singletons, with the ten largest covering 0.36%. What was sequenced was naive CD4+ T cells from PBMCs. Specified subset: CD45RA+ positively selected. These receptors were obtained from a man between 18 and 29 years old in good health. Some clones in this sample may be carry-over from other donors' samples.

The genes are TRBV15 and TRBJ2-1; the match to TRBD2 covers 8 bases. The CDR3 is made up of 16 amino acids. The V gene end was trimmed by 1 base and the J gene end by 2 bases; junction bases not matched to a gene: 4. The germline CDR1 and CDR2 sequences are LNHNV and YYDKDF (reference sequence). The CDR3 here is CATSRVAGLAYNEQFF. DNA for the CDR3: TGTGCCACCAGCAGAGTAGCGGGACTGGCCTACAATGAGCAGTTCTTC.

The DNA for the CDR3 is TGTGCCAGCAGTGCAACAGGTTTTACCTACGAGCAGTACTTC. Translated: CASSATGFTYEQYF. This chain joins TRBV6-5 and TRBJ2-7; tentative D call: TRBD1 (5 bases). Germline CDR1 is MNHEY and CDR2 is SVGAGI. CDR3 size: 14 residues. V was pared by 5 bases and J by 2 bases, with 13 bases between.